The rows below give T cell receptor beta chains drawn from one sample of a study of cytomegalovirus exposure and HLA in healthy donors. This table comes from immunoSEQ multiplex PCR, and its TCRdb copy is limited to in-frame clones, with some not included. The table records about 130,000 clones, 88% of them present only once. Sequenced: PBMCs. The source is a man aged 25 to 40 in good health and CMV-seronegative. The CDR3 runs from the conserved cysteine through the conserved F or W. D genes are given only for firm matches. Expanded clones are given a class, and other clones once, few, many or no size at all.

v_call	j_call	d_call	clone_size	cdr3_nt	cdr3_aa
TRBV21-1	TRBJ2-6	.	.	TGTGCCAGCAGCGGGCAGGGGGTTGGGGCCAACGTCCTGACTTTC	CASSGQGVGANVLTF
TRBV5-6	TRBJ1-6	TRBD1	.	TGTGCCAGCAGCCTATTTCAGGGGGATGGTTCACCCCTCCACTTT	CASSLFQGDGSPLHF
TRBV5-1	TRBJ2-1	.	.	TGCGCCAGCAAAGTCGGGAGCAGCAATGAGCAGTTCTTC	CASKVGSSNEQFF
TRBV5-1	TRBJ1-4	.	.	TGCGCCAGCGGACCCAGGGCAGGGGTTGCTAATGAAAAACTGTTTTTT	CASGPRAGVANEKLFF
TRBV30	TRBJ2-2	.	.	TGTGCCTGGGGGCAGCAGAACACCGGGGAGCTGTTTTTT	CAWGQQNTGELFF
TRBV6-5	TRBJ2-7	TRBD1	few	TGTGCCAGCAGTTCCAACAGGGGGACGAGCTCCTACGAGCAGTACTTC	CASSSNRGTSSYEQYF
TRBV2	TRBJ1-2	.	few	TGTGCCAGCATCCGAGACAGCGCCTATGGCTACACCTTC	CASIRDSAYGYTF
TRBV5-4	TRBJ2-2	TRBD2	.	TGTGCCAGCAGCCTGAGGGAGGGCGACACCGGGGAGCTGTTTTTT	CASSLREGDTGELFF
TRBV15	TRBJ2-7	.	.	TGTGCCACCAGCAGAGATCTCGCGGGAAACCCCTCCTACGAGCAGTACTTC	CATSRDLAGNPSYEQYF
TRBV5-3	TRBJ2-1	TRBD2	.	TGTGCCAGAAGCTTCGGGACTGGGACTAGCGGGCCCAGCTCCTACAATGAGCAGTTCTTC	CARSFGTGTSGPSSYNEQFF
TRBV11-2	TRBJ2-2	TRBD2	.	TGTGCCAGCAGGGACTTTGCCGGGACTAGTGCGAACACCGGGGAGCTGTTTTTT	CASRDFAGTSANTGELFF
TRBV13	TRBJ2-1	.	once	TGTGCCAGCACCCACGGAGTCAATGAGCAGTTCTTC	CASTHGVNEQFF
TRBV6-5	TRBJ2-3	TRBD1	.	TGTGCCAGCAGTTATGGGACAGCCACAGATACGCAGTATTTT	CASSYGTATDTQYF
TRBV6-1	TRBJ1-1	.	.	TGTGCCAGCAGTGAAGTGGGAGGTCGAAGGACTGAAGCTTTCTTT	CASSEVGGRRTEAFF
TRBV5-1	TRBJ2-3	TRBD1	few	TGCGCCAGCAGCTTAACCCCCGGGACAGATAGCACAGATACGCAGTATTTT	CASSLTPGTDSTDTQYF
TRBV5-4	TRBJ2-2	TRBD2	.	TGTGCCAGCAGCTCCGGGACTACCTTAACCGGGGAGCTGTTTTTT	CASSSGTTLTGELFF
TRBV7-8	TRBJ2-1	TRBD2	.	TGTGCCAGCAGCTTAGCGCGCGGGACTAGCGGGACAAGCTCCTACAATGAGCAGTTCTTC	CASSLARGTSGTSSYNEQFF
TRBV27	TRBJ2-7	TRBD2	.	TGTGCCAGCAGGGTAGCGGGGTTCCTTTACGAGCAGTACTTC	CASRVAGFLYEQYF
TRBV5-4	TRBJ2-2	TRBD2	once	TGTGCCAGCAGCTTATTAGCGGGAGGGCCGGTCGGGGAGCTGTTTTTT	CASSLLAGGPVGELFF
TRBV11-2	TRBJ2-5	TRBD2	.	TGTGCCAGCAGGGGGGGGGAGCGTCGAGAGACCCAGTACTTC	CASRGGERRETQYF
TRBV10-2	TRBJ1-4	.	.	TGCGCCAGCAGCGACCCGGGGTTGTCTAATGAAAAACTGTTTTTT	CASSDPGLSNEKLFF
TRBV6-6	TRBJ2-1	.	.	TGTGCCAGCAGCGAGACAGGTAACAATGAGCAGTTCTTC	CASSETGNNEQFF
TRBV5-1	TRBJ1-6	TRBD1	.	TGCGCCAGCAGCTTTGGGGACAGGGGAATACTCTCACCCCTCCACTTT	CASSFGDRGILSPLHF
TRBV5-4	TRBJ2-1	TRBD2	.	TGTGCCAGCAGCCCAGATAGCGGGAGGGTTAATGAGCAGTTCTTC	CASSPDSGRVNEQFF
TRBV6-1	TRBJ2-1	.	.	TGTGCCAGCAGTGTACTGTACAATGAGCAGTTCTTC	CASSVLYNEQFF
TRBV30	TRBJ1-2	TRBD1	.	TGTGCCTGGAGTGGGGACAGGTGGGACTATGGCTACACCTTC	CAWSGDRWDYGYTF
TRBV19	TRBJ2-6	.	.	TGTGCCAGTAGGTTGGACTTCTGGAGTGGGGCCAACGTCCTGACTTTC	CASRLDFWSGANVLTF
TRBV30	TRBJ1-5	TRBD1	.	TGTGCCTGGAATAAGGGGGCACAGCCCCAGCATTTT	CAWNKGAQPQHF
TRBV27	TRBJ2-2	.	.	TGTGCCAGCACCCCACAGGGTACCGGGGAGCTGTTTTTT	CASTPQGTGELFF
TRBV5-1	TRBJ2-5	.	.	TGCGCCAGCAGCCGGGGAGAGACCCAGTACTTC	CASSRGETQYF
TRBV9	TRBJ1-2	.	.	TGTGCCAGCAGCGTACAAAGCGGAATCTATGGCTACACCTTC	CASSVQSGIYGYTF
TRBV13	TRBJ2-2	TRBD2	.	TGTGCCAGCAGCCCGGTAGGACTAGCGGGAGTTCGGACCGGGGAGCTGTTTTTT	CASSPVGLAGVRTGELFF
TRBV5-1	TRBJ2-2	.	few	TGCGCCAGCAGCGAACTCCAGGGCGGAGGGGCCGGGGAGCTGTTTTTT	CASSELQGGGAGELFF
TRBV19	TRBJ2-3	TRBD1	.	TGTGCCAGTAGTAGCTTCGGGACAGGGGCGTACACAGATACGCAGTATTTT	CASSSFGTGAYTDTQYF
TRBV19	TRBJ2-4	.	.	TGTGCCAGTAGTCTCGCAGACGGGGCCAAAAACATTCAGTACTTC	CASSLADGAKNIQYF
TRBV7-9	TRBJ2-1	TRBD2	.	TGTGCCAGCAGCCCCAGGACTAGCGGAAGAAACAATGAGCAGTTCTTC	CASSPRTSGRNNEQFF
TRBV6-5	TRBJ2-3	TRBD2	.	TGTGCCAGCAGTTATTCGGGACTAGCGGGCACAGATACGCAGTATTTT	CASSYSGLAGTDTQYF